This entry concerns a single T cell receptor beta chain. Germline and junction disagree at one end, which may indicate a read error. These data are taken from a study of T cells in Graves' hyperthyroidism and ophthalmopathy. Amplification of TCR beta CDR3 regions used RNA as the template. The HTBI primer set served for first-round RT-PCR of the TCR CDR3. TCRdb fed the multiplex PCR reads into MiXCR, producing one record per CDR3 protein. The sample lists around 400,000 distinct CDR3 sequences; 15% to 19% were seen once. Germline V lookup: CDR1 SGHTA, CDR2 FQGTGA. This CDR3 has 16 amino acids. This chain uses TRBV7-3 with TRBJ2-3; 10 bases agree with TRBD2. The sequence came from a woman aged 18 to 35 with Graves' hyperthyroidism that later progressed to Graves' ophthalmopathy. Sequencing was performed on blood. The CDR3 reads CASSLTSGTGPDTQYF. As DNA, the CDR3 is TGTGCCAGCAGCCTAACTAGCGGGACGGGCCCAGATACGCAGTATTTT.